This T cell receptor (beta chain) was captured in a study of blood T cell repertoires in COVID-19. As for the study in general: Sites in the United States, Italy and Spain provided acute and convalescent COVID-19 samples.

Allocation to cohorts depended on clinical history reported by the participants. Two negative PCRs, clearance, or symptom resolution characterized the recovered Cohort 3 donors. Assay: immunoSEQ multiplex PCR; the TCRdb copy retains only in-frame clones and omits some. The table records approximately 300,000 clones, about nine tenths of them present only once. Germline V gene data show CDR1 as MNHEY and CDR2 as SVGAGI. The CDR3 has 13 residues. Trimming cost V 6 bases and J 4 bases; bases outside gene matches: 5. The TCR originated in a man in his sixties who had recovered from COVID-19. Specimen: PBMCs or T cells enriched from blood (not recorded which). V is TRBV6-5 and J is TRBJ2-7, with TRBD1 identical over 8 bases. The CDR3 spells CASRTGVWYEQYF. As DNA, the CDR3 is TGTGCCAGCAGGACAGGGGTCTGGTACGAGCAGTACTTC.